This TCR beta chain is drawn from a study of beta chain features in type 1 diabetes. Study-wide background: Age, gender and cell yields were similar between patients and healthy donors. General observations from the study: TCRB CDR3 length was moderately but significantly reduced in all four CD4+ subsets of Type 1 diabetes patients. Highly expressing activated T cells could be over-counted with a cDNA template.

Germline-derived CDR1 and CDR2 are SEHNR and FQNEAQ (reference sequence). This CDR3 is built from 16 residues. The ends lost 5 bases at V and 3 bases at J; junction bases unmatched: 11. Expressed TCRB transcripts were sequenced because the isolated RNA had all been reverse transcribed beforehand. The repertoire was sequenced with immunoSEQ multiplex PCR; TCRdb's copy has only in-frame clones and lacks some. The table lists 150,000 to 180,000 clones, about 8.1% of them singletons. A sort by CD45RO/CCR7/CD25/CD127/CD95/CD27 yielded CD4+ naive, central memory, regulatory and stem cell-like memory cells. This clone was found a few times. What it binds is not known.

The source material was central memory CD4+ T cells from blood. This clonotype was sampled from a man aged 18-30 years in good health. This chain links TRBV7-9 with TRBJ1-1; 8 bases fit TRBD1. The CDR3 DNA follows: TGTGCCAGCAGCCCTCTCAGGGGGCGACGGGACACTGAAGCTTTCTTT. It translates to CASSPLRGRRDTEAFF.